This paragraph covers one TCR beta chain sequence. CDR1 and CDR2 from the germline V gene are SGHTA and FQGNSA. The V and J ends lost 2 bases and 2 bases respectively, with 9 bases between them. The CDR3 extends over 14 amino acids. This sample is part of a study of PD-1 blockade in classical Hodgkin lymphoma. The sample's time point: cycle 4 day 1 (C4D1), after more than 5 weeks of nivolumab. Exposure to brentuximab vedotin varied, and each patient had relapsed following autologous stem cell transplantation. Only in-frame clones appear in the TCRdb table, and some are missing; sequencing was by immunoSEQ multiplex PCR. The top ten hold 10% of the sample, which has approximately 65,000 clones, about 90% seen once.

This material consisted of peripheral blood mononuclear cells (PBMCs), taken before the fourth cycle of nivolumab. The chain recombines TRBV7-2 with TRBJ2-5; D gene ambiguous. This sequence originates from a human donor with classical Hodgkin lymphoma. The CDR3 coding sequence is TGTGCCAGCAGCTTATTAGTCTCACAAGAGACCCAGTACTTC. This encodes CASSLLVSQETQYF.